Listed below are T cell receptor beta chains from one sample, sequenced in a study of beta chain features in type 1 diabetes. Clones were read by immunoSEQ multiplex PCR, and TCRdb kept only the in-frame ones, dropping some. The sample carries under 450,000 clones, around 14% recorded once. Sequenced: naive CD4+ T cells from blood. The origin of the receptors is a man aged 25-40 years in good health. The CDR3 runs from the conserved cysteine through the conserved F or W. Fields, in order: D gene, CDR3 length, J gene, V gene, clone size, CDR3 DNA, CDR3 protein. The D gene is left open where the match is weak. Size values are once, few and many counts, or a class for expanded clones, and some rows have none.

d_call: NA
cdr3_length: 13
j_call: TRBJ2-1
v_call: TRBV7-2
clone_size: NA
cdr3_nt: TGTGCCAGCAGCTTAACCAACGACAATGAGCAGTTCTTC
cdr3_aa: CASSLTNDNEQFF

d_call: NA
cdr3_length: 13
j_call: TRBJ2-7
v_call: TRBV5-4
clone_size: NA
cdr3_nt: TGTGCCAGCAGTCCGGGACCGCGAGAGGAGCAGTACTTC
cdr3_aa: CASSPGPREEQYF

d_call: TRBD1
cdr3_length: 17
j_call: TRBJ2-2
v_call: TRBV9
clone_size: NA
cdr3_nt: TGTGCCAGCAGCGTAGGACCGACAGGGATGGGCACCGGGGAGCTGTTTTTT
cdr3_aa: CASSVGPTGMGTGELFF

d_call: TRBD2
cdr3_length: 15
j_call: TRBJ2-7
v_call: TRBV2
clone_size: NA
cdr3_nt: TGTGCCAGCAGTGAGGTGCGGGGGGGCGTTGGCGAGCAGTACTTC
cdr3_aa: CASSEVRGGVGEQYF

d_call: TRBD1
cdr3_length: 17
j_call: TRBJ2-1
v_call: TRBV27
clone_size: NA
cdr3_nt: TGTGCCAGCACGTTCCTCTTTGGGACAGGGGGATACAATGAGCAGTTCTTC
cdr3_aa: CASTFLFGTGGYNEQFF

d_call: NA
cdr3_length: 12
j_call: TRBJ2-3
v_call: TRBV5-1
clone_size: few
cdr3_nt: TGCGCCAGCAGCTCCCACACAGATACGCAGTATTTT
cdr3_aa: CASSSHTDTQYF

d_call: NA
cdr3_length: 13
j_call: TRBJ1-1
v_call: TRBV29-1
clone_size: NA
cdr3_nt: TGCAGCGTTGCAGGAGCCCCTGACACTGAAGCTTTCTTT
cdr3_aa: CSVAGAPDTEAFF

d_call: TRBD1
cdr3_length: 17
j_call: TRBJ1-1
v_call: TRBV4-1
clone_size: few
cdr3_nt: TGCGCCAGCACGTCGGGACAGGGGAGGAGGATGAACACTGAAGCTTTCTTT
cdr3_aa: CASTSGQGRRMNTEAFF

d_call: NA
cdr3_length: 10
j_call: TRBJ1-1
v_call: TRBV20-1
clone_size: few
cdr3_nt: TGCAGTGCCCAGACCGTGGAAGCTTTCTTT
cdr3_aa: CSAQTVEAFF

d_call: NA
cdr3_length: 16
j_call: TRBJ1-2
v_call: TRBV4-3
clone_size: few
cdr3_nt: TGCGCCAGCAGCCAAGTCTGGGACGTCGAGTCCTATGGCTACACCTTC
cdr3_aa: CASSQVWDVESYGYTF

d_call: NA
cdr3_length: 15
j_call: TRBJ2-5
v_call: TRBV13
clone_size: NA
cdr3_nt: TGTGCCAGCAGCTTAGGCGCGGCGGTTCAAGAGACCCAGTACTTC
cdr3_aa: CASSLGAAVQETQYF

d_call: NA
cdr3_length: 11
j_call: TRBJ2-1
v_call: TRBV11-2
clone_size: few
cdr3_nt: TGTGCCAGCAGCCTCAGGGATGAGCAGTTCTTC
cdr3_aa: CASSLRDEQFF

d_call: NA
cdr3_length: 14
j_call: TRBJ1-2
v_call: TRBV29-1
clone_size: few
cdr3_nt: TGCAGCGTCCAAATGGGCAGCCAGTCCTATGGCTACACCTTC
cdr3_aa: CSVQMGSQSYGYTF

d_call: NA
cdr3_length: 14
j_call: TRBJ1-1
v_call: TRBV9
clone_size: NA
cdr3_nt: TGTGCCAGCAGCGTAGGACCCAGCAACACTGAAGCTTTCTTT
cdr3_aa: CASSVGPSNTEAFF

d_call: NA
cdr3_length: 16
j_call: TRBJ2-2
v_call: TRBV9
clone_size: few
cdr3_nt: TGTGCCAGCAGCGTAGCTTCTGGCACGCCAACCGGGGAGCTGTTTTTT
cdr3_aa: CASSVASGTPTGELFF

d_call: NA
cdr3_length: 13
j_call: TRBJ2-5
v_call: TRBV7-9
clone_size: NA
cdr3_nt: TGTGCCAGCAGCTTAGGCCGGCTGGAGACCCAGTACTTC
cdr3_aa: CASSLGRLETQYF

d_call: NA
cdr3_length: 15
j_call: TRBJ1-5
v_call: TRBV14
clone_size: NA
cdr3_nt: TGTGCCAGCGATCGACGGGGCGGTAGCAATCAGCCCCAGCATTTT
cdr3_aa: CASDRRGGSNQPQHF

d_call: NA
cdr3_length: 12
j_call: TRBJ1-1
v_call: TRBV25-1
clone_size: few
cdr3_nt: TGTGCCAGCAGTGACCTCCGGGAGGGGGCTTTCTTT
cdr3_aa: CASSDLREGAFF

d_call: NA
cdr3_length: 15
j_call: TRBJ2-1
v_call: TRBV9
clone_size: NA
cdr3_nt: TGTGCCAGCAGCTTGAGACGGACCCTAAACAATGAGCAGTTCTTC
cdr3_aa: CASSLRRTLNNEQFF

d_call: NA
cdr3_length: 15
j_call: TRBJ1-3
v_call: TRBV30
clone_size: NA
cdr3_nt: TGTGCCTGGAGTGTCGCGATTCTATCTGGAAACACCATATATTTT
cdr3_aa: CAWSVAILSGNTIYF

d_call: NA
cdr3_length: 12
j_call: TRBJ2-5
v_call: TRBV5-1
clone_size: few
cdr3_nt: TGCGCCAGCAGCTCAGGGGCTGAGACCCAGTACTTC
cdr3_aa: CASSSGAETQYF

d_call: NA
cdr3_length: 13
j_call: TRBJ2-7
v_call: TRBV25-1
clone_size: few
cdr3_nt: TGTGCCAGCAGTTTGGTAAATAACTACGAGCAGTACTTC
cdr3_aa: CASSLVNNYEQYF

d_call: NA
cdr3_length: 12
j_call: TRBJ2-4
v_call: TRBV6-1
clone_size: few
cdr3_nt: TGTGCCAGCAGTGATTGGGTCGACATTCAGTACTTC
cdr3_aa: CASSDWVDIQYF